This TCR beta chain was found in a study of T cells in Graves' hyperthyroidism and ophthalmopathy. Study background: It was at initial diagnosis, before any treatment, that peripheral blood was collected. The study's findings and limits: Most thyroid clonotypes expanded above 0.001 were also detected in blood.

Germline CDR1 reads SGHNT; CDR2 reads YENEEA. Trimming at V came to 1 base and at J to 4 bases, leaving 13 bases not matched to a gene. This CDR3 has 17 amino acids. Hyperthyroidism of Graves' type that showed no ophthalmopathy progression within 18 months was stable. Hyperthyroidism, newly diagnosed and lasting under 2 months, affected patients aged 18 to 65. RNA transcripts gave rise to amplified TCR beta CDR3 regions. Primed by the HTBI set, a first-round RT-PCR was run on the TCR CDR3. TCRdb processed the multiplex PCR reads anew with MiXCR; each CDR3 protein has one entry. The sample lists a few hundred thousand distinct CDR3 sequences, 11% to 15% occurring once. This clonotype was detected many times. Its antigen is not identified.

This TCR was recovered from a woman aged 40 to 55 with Graves' hyperthyroidism. The sequencing sample was made of blood. The chain uses TRBV11-3 and TRBJ2-7; 7 bases agree with TRBD1. CDR3 sequence reads: CASSLGTYRGEDYEQYF. The CDR3 nucleotides read TGTGCCAGCAGCTTAGGCACCTACAGGGGCGAGGATTACGAGCAGTACTTC. Supplemented by reference TRBV11-3 and TRBJ2-7, the full variable domain reads EAGVVQSPRYKIIEKKQPVAFWCNPISGHNTLYWYLQNLGQGPELLIRYENEEAVDDSQLPKDRFSAERLKGVDSTLKIQPAELGDSAVYLCASSLGTYRGEDYEQYFGPGTRLTVT.